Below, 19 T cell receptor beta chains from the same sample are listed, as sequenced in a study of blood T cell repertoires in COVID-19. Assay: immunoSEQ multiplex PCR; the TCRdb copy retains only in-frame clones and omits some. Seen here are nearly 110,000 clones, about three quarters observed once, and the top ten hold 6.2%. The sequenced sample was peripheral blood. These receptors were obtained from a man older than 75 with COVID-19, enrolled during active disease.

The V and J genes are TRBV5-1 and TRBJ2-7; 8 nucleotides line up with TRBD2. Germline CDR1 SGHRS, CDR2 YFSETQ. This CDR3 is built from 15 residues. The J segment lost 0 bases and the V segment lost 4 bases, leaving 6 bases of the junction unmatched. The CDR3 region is CASSPILADSYEQYF. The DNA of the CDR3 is TGCGCCAGCAGCCCAATACTAGCGGACTCCTACGAGCAGTACTTC. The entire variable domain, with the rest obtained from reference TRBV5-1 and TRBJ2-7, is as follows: KAGVTQTPRYLIKTRGQQVTLSCSPISGHRSVSWYQQTPGQGLQFLFEYFSETQRNKGNFPGRFSGRQFSNSRSEMNVSTLELGDSALYLCASSPILADSYEQYFGPGTRLTVT.

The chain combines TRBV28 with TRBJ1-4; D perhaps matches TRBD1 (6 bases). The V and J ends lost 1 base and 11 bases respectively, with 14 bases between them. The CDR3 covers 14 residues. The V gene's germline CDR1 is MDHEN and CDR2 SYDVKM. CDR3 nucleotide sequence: TGTGCCAGCAGTTTATCAGGGGATTTCGGGAAACTGTTTTTT. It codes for CASSLSGDFGKLFF.

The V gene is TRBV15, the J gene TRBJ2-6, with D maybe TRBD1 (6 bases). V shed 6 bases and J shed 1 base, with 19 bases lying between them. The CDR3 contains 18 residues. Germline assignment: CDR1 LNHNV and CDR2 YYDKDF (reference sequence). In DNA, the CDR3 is TGTGCCACCAGTCCCCCCCCACAGGGTTGGTCTGGGGCCAACGTCCTGACTTTC. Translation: CATSPPPQGWSGANVLTF.

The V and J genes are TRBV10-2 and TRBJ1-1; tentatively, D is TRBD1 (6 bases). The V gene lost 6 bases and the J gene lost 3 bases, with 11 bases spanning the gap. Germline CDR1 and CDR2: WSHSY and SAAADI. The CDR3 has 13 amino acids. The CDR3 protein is CASRPGDDTEAFF. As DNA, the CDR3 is TGCGCCAGCAGGCCAGGGGACGACACTGAAGCTTTCTTT.

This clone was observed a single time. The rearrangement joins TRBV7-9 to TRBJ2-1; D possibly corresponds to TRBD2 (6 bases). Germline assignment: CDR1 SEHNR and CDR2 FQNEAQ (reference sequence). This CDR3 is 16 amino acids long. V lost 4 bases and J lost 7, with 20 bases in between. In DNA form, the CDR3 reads TGTGCCAGCAGCTCCGGCGGGACCAACCTCGGGAATGAGCAGTTCTTC. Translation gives CASSSGGTNLGNEQFF.

The CDR3 DNA is TGTGCCAGCAGGGGACAGGGGGCGGGTGAGCAGTTCTTC. Encoded protein: CASRGQGAGEQFF. This chain uses TRBV6-5 with TRBJ2-1, with 12 nucleotides matching TRBD1. The length of the CDR3 is 13 residues. The V gene's germline CDR1 is MNHEY and CDR2 SVGAGI. V was clipped by 6 bases and J by 9 bases; unmatched bases: 3.

The CDR3 DNA sequence: TGCGCCAGCAGCTTGGCGGAGGGAACCAACGTCCTGACTTTC. This codes for CASSLAEGTNVLTF. The chain couples TRBV5-1 to TRBJ2-6, with D maybe TRBD2 (6 bases). The CDR3 sequence is 14 residues long. Trimming shortened V by 0 bases and J by 8 bases, and 9 bases separated the two germline ends. Germline V CDR1 and CDR2: SGHRS, YFSETQ.

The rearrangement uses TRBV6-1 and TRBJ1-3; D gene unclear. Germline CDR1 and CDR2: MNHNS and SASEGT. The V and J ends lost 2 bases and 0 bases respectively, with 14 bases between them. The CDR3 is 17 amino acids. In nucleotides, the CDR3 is TGTGCCAGCAGTGAAAGGAGGGCAGCGTACTCTGGAAACACCATATATTTT. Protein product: CASSERRAAYSGNTIYF.

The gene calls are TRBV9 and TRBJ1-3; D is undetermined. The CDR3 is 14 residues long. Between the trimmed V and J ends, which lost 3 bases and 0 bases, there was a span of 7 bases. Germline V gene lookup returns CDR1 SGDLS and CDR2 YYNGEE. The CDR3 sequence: CASSDEHSGNTIYF. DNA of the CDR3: TGTGCCAGCAGCGACGAACACTCTGGAAACACCATATATTTT.

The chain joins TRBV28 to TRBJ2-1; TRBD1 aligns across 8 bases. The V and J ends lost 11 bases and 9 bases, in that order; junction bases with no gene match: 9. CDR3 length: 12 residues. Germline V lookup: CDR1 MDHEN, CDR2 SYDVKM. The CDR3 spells CAARTGSSEQFF. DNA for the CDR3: TGTGCCGCGAGGACAGGGTCGAGTGAGCAGTTCTTC.

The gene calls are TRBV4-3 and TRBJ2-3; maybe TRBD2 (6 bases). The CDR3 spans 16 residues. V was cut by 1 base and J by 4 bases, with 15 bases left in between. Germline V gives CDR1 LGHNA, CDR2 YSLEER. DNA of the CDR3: TGCGCCAGCAGCCAAGGGGTCGGTGGGAGGCCAGATACGCAGTATTTT. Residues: CASSQGVGGRPDTQYF.

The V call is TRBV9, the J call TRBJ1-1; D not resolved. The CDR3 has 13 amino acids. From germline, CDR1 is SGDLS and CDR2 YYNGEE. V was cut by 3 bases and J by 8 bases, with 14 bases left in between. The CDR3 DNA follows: TGTGCCAGCAGCGCCCCTCGCGGGGTAGAAGCTTTCTTT. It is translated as CASSAPRGVEAFF. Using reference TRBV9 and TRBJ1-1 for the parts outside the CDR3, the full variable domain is DSGVTQTPKHLITATGQRVTLRCSPRSGDLSVYWYQQSLDQGLQFLIQYYNGEERAKGNILERFSAQQFPDLHSELNLSSLELGDSALYFCASSAPRGVEAFFGQGTRLTVV.

The CDR3 here is CASSLGLAGVAYEQYF. The CDR3 DNA sequence: TGTGCCAGCAGCTTGGGACTAGCGGGAGTGGCCTACGAGCAGTACTTC. This chain links TRBV5-4 with TRBJ2-7; 12 bases agree with TRBD2. The CDR3 is 16 residues long. The germline gives CDR1 SGHNT, CDR2 YYREEE (reference sequence). After removal of 0 bases from V and 2 bases from J, the junction contained 3 bases not matched to a gene.

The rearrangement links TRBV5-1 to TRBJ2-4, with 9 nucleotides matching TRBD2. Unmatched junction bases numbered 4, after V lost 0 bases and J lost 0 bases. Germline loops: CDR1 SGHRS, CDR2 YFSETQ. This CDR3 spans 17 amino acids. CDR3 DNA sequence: TGCGCCAGCAGCTTGGTAGCGGGGGCCGGAGCCAAAAACATTCAGTACTTC. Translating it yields CASSLVAGAGAKNIQYF.

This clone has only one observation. In nucleotides, the CDR3 is TGTGCCAGCAGGGTAAGAGGGAGTAGCACAGATACGCAGTATTTT. It translates to CASRVRGSSTDTQYF. The J gene is TRBJ2-3, the V gene TRBV6-5; perhaps TRBD2 as D (5 bases). This CDR3 comprises 15 residues. With 6 bases removed from V and 0 bases from J, the gap between germline ends came to 13 bases. CDR1 and CDR2 (germline): MNHEY, SVGAGI.

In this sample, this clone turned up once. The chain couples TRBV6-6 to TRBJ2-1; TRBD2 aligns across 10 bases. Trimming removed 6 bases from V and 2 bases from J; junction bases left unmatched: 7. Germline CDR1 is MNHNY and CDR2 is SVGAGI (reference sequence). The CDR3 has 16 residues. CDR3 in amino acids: CASSPIAGGAYNEQFF. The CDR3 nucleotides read TGTGCCAGCAGCCCCATAGCGGGAGGAGCCTACAATGAGCAGTTCTTC.

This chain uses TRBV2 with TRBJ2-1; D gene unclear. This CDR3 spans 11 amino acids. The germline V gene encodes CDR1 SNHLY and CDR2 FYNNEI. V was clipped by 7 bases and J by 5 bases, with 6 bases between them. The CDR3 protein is CASKENNEQFF. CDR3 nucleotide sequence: TGTGCCAGCAAAGAGAACAATGAGCAGTTCTTC.

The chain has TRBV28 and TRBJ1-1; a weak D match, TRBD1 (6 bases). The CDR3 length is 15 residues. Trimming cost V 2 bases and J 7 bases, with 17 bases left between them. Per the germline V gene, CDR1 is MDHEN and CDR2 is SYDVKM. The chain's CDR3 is CASSLAGGRRGEAFF. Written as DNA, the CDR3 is TGTGCCAGCAGTTTAGCTGGGGGCCGGCGTGGTGAAGCTTTCTTT.

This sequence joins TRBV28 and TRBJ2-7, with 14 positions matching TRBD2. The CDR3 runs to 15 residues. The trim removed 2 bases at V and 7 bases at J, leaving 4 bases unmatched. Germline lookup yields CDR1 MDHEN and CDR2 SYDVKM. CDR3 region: CASSLATSGRAEQYF. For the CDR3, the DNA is TGTGCCAGCAGTTTAGCGACTAGCGGGAGGGCTGAGCAGTACTTC.